These 5 T cell receptor beta chains were sequenced from one sample in a study of OX40 agonist ivuxolimab in advanced cancers. The data were produced by immunoSEQ multiplex PCR, yet TCRdb's version contains in-frame clones alone and is incomplete. The repertoire holds around 75,000 clones, with more than 70% as singletons. The input for sequencing was CD4+ or CD8+ T cells sorted from blood, taken in a trial of the OX40 agonist ivuxolimab. These TCRs come from an adult with an advanced solid tumor such as melanoma, head and neck, liver or kidney cancer.

The gene calls are TRBV10-3 and TRBJ2-2; 11 positions agree with TRBD2. This CDR3 is 17 amino acids long. In germline, CDR1 is ENHRY, CDR2 SYGVKD. Trimming took 6 bases from V and 1 from J; bases not matched to a gene: 7. The CDR3 protein is CAIREQGLAGNTGELFF. The CDR3 nucleotides are TGTGCCATCAGGGAACAAGGACTAGCGGGGAACACCGGGGAGCTGTTTTTT.

V and J are TRBV18 and TRBJ2-7, with a tentative D call TRBD2 (7 bases). Germline CDR1 reads KGHSH; CDR2 reads LQKENI. This CDR3 spans 15 amino acids. The germline V and J ends were trimmed by 0 bases and 1 base, with 10 bases remaining between them. The CDR3 nucleotides read TGTGCCAGCTCACCACCTGCGGGGGCTTCCTACGAGCAGTACTTC. Protein sequence: CASSPPAGASYEQYF. Looking up the rest from reference TRBV18 and TRBJ2-7 gives the full variable domain: NAGVMQNPRHLVRRRGQEARLRCSPMKGHSHVYWYRQLPEEGLKFMVYLQKENIIDESGMPKERFSAEFPKEGPSILRIQQVVRGDSAAYFCASSPPAGASYEQYFGPGTRLTVT.

The V and J genes are TRBV6-6 and TRBJ1-3, with D perhaps TRBD1 (5 bases). The germline V gene has CDR1 MNHNY and CDR2 SVGAGI (reference sequence). CDR3 length: 14 residues. V lost 7 bases, J lost 0 bases, and 10 bases lay in between. The DNA for the CDR3 is TGTGCCAGCAACGGACAAAGCTCTGGAAACACCATATATTTT. Its translation: CASNGQSSGNTIYF.

The gene calls are TRBV7-2 and TRBJ1-1; D is uncertain. V was trimmed by 3 bases and J by 2 bases, leaving 7 bases between them. The CDR3 covers 13 residues. Germline values: CDR1 SGHTA, CDR2 FQGNSA. CDR3 in DNA: TGTGCCAGCAGCTTCGACGGCAACACTGAAGCTTTCTTT. Translating it yields CASSFDGNTEAFF. Together with reference TRBV7-2 and TRBJ1-1, the CDR3 gives the full variable domain: GAGVSQSPSNKVTEKGKDVELRCDPISGHTALYWYRQSLGQGLEFLIYFQGNSAPDKSGLPSDRFSAERTGGSVSTLTIQRTQQEDSAVYLCASSFDGNTEAFFGQGTRLTVV.

V usage is TRBV5-1 and J usage is TRBJ2-7; no clear D. The CDR3 is 15 residues long. Germline V lookup: CDR1 SGHRS, CDR2 YFSETQ. Deletions cut 3 bases from V and 0 bases from J, with 13 bases between. CDR3 in DNA: TGCGCCAGCAGCTGGTCCCCGACCCTCTCCTACGAGCAGTACTTC. The encoded protein is CASSWSPTLSYEQYF.